Following are 7 T cell receptor beta chains from one sample sequenced in a study of blood T cell repertoires in COVID-19. The method was immunoSEQ multiplex PCR; TCRdb's version includes in-frame clones alone and lacks a portion of them. This sample has about 100,000 clones; around nine tenths occur once, and the top ten carry about 3%. Sequenced input: peripheral blood. Receptors originate from a man between 50 and 59 years old with active or convalescent COVID-19.

CDR3 nucleotides: TGTGCCTGGAGTGGGGGGACAGGCGGAGAGACCCAGTACTTC. Translation: CAWSGGTGGETQYF. V is TRBV30 and J is TRBJ2-5; TRBD1 matches 8 bases. CDR3 length equals 14 residues. V trimming: 1 base; J trimming: 4 bases; junction bases outside the gene matches: 5. Germline V gives CDR1 GTSNPN, CDR2 SVGIG (reference sequence).

V and J are TRBV5-1 and TRBJ2-1; 9 bases match TRBD1. CDR1 SGHRS and CDR2 YFSETQ come from the germline V gene. The CDR3 has 15 residues. Trimming took 4 bases from V and 6 from J; bases not matched to a gene: 8. The CDR3 reads CASSLPGQGTNEQFF. Written as DNA, the CDR3 is TGCGCCAGCAGCCTACCGGGACAGGGTACCAATGAGCAGTTCTTC.

The chain links TRBV24-1 to TRBJ2-7, with D tentatively TRBD1 (6 bases). V was trimmed by 2 bases and J by 2 bases, leaving 12 bases between them. The CDR3 has 15 amino acids. Germline lookup yields CDR1 KGHDR and CDR2 SFDVKD. The CDR3 DNA sequence: TGTGCCACCAGTGATTCGGCAGGGGACACCTACGAGCAGTACTTC. Protein sequence: CATSDSAGDTYEQYF.

The chain couples TRBV2 to TRBJ1-4, with no clear D. CDR1 is SNHLY and CDR2 is FYNNEI in the germline V gene. The CDR3 length is 13 residues. The germline V and J ends were trimmed by 0 bases and 15 bases, with 14 bases remaining between them. CDR3 nucleotides: TGTGCCAGCAGTGAAGCAAGGAGGCCTGGGGTGTTTTTT. Encoded protein: CASSEARRPGVFF.

The chain is built from TRBV5-1 and TRBJ1-4; 8 nucleotides line up with TRBD1. V shed 2 bases and J 3 bases; nucleotides not matched to a gene: 3. The CDR3 extends over 15 amino acids. Per the germline V gene, CDR1 is SGHRS and CDR2 is YFSETQ. The CDR3 DNA sequence: TGCGCCAGCAGCTTTTCGACAGGGGCTAATGAAAAACTGTTTTTT. Protein sequence: CASSFSTGANEKLFF.

The rearrangement uses TRBV11-3 and TRBJ1-3; the D is unclear. The CDR3 is 12 residues long. CDR1 is SGHNT, CDR2 YENEEA, per germline. V dropped 5 bases and J dropped 7 bases, with 9 bases sitting between them. CDR3 in DNA: TGTGCCAGCAGCGGACGGGATAACACCATATATTTT. It specifies CASSGRDNTIYF.

This chain links TRBV7-2 with TRBJ2-1; 12 positions match TRBD2. The CDR3 spans 17 residues. Germline CDR1 and CDR2: SGHTA and FQGNSA. V shed 0 bases, J shed 5 bases, and the junction held 5 bases outside the gene matches. CDR3 loop: CASSLAATSGGNNEQFF. CDR3 sequence (DNA): TGTGCCAGCAGCTTAGCGGCGACTAGCGGGGGTAACAATGAGCAGTTCTTC.